This TCR beta chain was recorded in a study of radiotherapy plus CTLA-4 blockade in lung cancer. In the study overall: Around 18% of patients responded objectively, and about 33% achieved disease control. Findings of the study overall: Radiotherapy plus ipilimumab was followed by expansion in blood of tumor-derived TCR clones. The best prediction of response reportedly came from early blood T cell clone dynamics, with interferon-beta.

The CDR3 is made up of 12 amino acids. Germline V gene sequence: CDR1 SQVTM, CDR2 ANQGSEA. With 7 bases removed from V and 1 base from J, the gap between germline ends came to 11 bases. TCRdb keeps only in-frame clones here, not all; method: immunoSEQ multiplex PCR. The sample holds some 50,000 clones, roughly 81% seen once. Patients with chemo-refractory metastatic non-small-cell lung cancer received focal radiation plus CTLA-4 blockade with ipilimumab. Regarding this clone: Antigen: not known.

This sequence originates from a human donor with non-small cell lung cancer whose response to radiotherapy plus ipilimumab could not be evaluated. Sequenced material: peripheral blood, taken from a patient treated with radiotherapy plus ipilimumab. The J gene is TRBJ2-7, the V gene TRBV29-1; tentatively, D is TRBD2 (6 bases). The CDR3 DNA reads as TGCAGCGGGAGGGGTCATTCCTACGAGCAGTACTTC. Residues: CSGRGHSYEQYF.